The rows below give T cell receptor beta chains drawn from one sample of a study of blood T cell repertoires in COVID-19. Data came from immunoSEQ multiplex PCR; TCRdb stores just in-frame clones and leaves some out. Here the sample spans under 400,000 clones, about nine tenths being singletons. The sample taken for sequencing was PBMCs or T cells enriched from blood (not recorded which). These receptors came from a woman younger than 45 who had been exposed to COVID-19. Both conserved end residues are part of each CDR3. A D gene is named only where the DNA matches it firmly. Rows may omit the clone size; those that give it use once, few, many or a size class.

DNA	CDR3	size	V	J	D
TGTGCCAGCAGCGCGGGGACAGTTCAAGCTTTCTTT	CASSAGTVQAFF	NA	TRBV5-6	TRBJ1-1	TRBD1
TGTGCCAGCGGGGGGGGCACGAACACTGAAGCTTTCTTT	CASGGGTNTEAFF	NA	TRBV6-5	TRBJ1-1	NA
TGTGCCAGCAGCCAAGATCCCATCACGGGGAGGGCTAATGAAAAACTGTTTTTT	CASSQDPITGRANEKLFF	NA	TRBV14	TRBJ1-4	NA
TGCGCCAGCAGCGGCCTACAGGGGAGTACTGAAGCTTTCTTT	CASSGLQGSTEAFF	NA	TRBV5-1	TRBJ1-1	TRBD1
TGTGCCAGCAGTTACTCCGCCTATTCCTACGAGCAGTACTTC	CASSYSAYSYEQYF	NA	TRBV6-5	TRBJ2-7	NA
TGTGCCAGTAGTAGTACAGGGTCTTTTGCCGGGGAGCTGTTTTTT	CASSSTGSFAGELFF	NA	TRBV19	TRBJ2-2	NA
TGTGCCAGCAGACCGGACAGGGGGCTTGGAAACACCATATATTTT	CASRPDRGLGNTIYF	NA	TRBV28	TRBJ1-3	TRBD1
TGCAGCGTTACCGGGACAGAACCCTACGAGCAGTACTTC	CSVTGTEPYEQYF	NA	TRBV29-1	TRBJ2-7	TRBD1
TGTGCCAGCAGTCAAACGGACAGGGCTTTATTGGGGGGATTC	CASSQTDRALLGGF	NA	TRBV2	TRBJ2-7	TRBD1
TGTGCCAGCAGCCCTGGGACAGGGGGCAATGAGCAGTTCTTC	CASSPGTGGNEQFF	NA	TRBV6-4	TRBJ2-1	TRBD1
TGTGCCAGCAGCGCAGGACAGCGCACTGAAGCTTTCTTT	CASSAGQRTEAFF	NA	TRBV7-8	TRBJ1-1	NA
TGTGCCACCAGCAGAGGGACAGACAATTCACCCCTCCACTTT	CATSRGTDNSPLHF	NA	TRBV15	TRBJ1-6	NA
TGTGCCAGCAGCCCCACCGGGTACACCGGGGAGCTGTTTTTT	CASSPTGYTGELFF	NA	TRBV7-3	TRBJ2-2	NA
TGTGCCAGCAGCTCTCACGTGGGTCAGGGTGAGCAGTTCTTC	CASSSHVGQGEQFF	NA	TRBV7-3	TRBJ2-1	NA
TGTGCCAGCAGCTTAATCGGGACAGGGTTCAATGAGCAGTTCTTC	CASSLIGTGFNEQFF	few	TRBV7-8	TRBJ2-1	TRBD1
TGCGCCAGCAGCTGGTACAGGGGGGACGTCTACGAGCAGTACTTC	CASSWYRGDVYEQYF	NA	TRBV5-1	TRBJ2-7	TRBD1
TGTGCCAGCAGCCCAACAGGGTGGCAGAGAAATCAGCCCCAGCATTTT	CASSPTGWQRNQPQHF	NA	TRBV3-1/TRBV3-2	TRBJ1-5	NA
TGTGCCAGCAGTTCCGCAGGGATTAGCAATCAGCCCCAGCATTTT	CASSSAGISNQPQHF	NA	TRBV27	TRBJ1-5	NA
TGTGCCAGTAGCCCGAGCGGGAGCTCCTACAATGAGCAGTTCTTC	CASSPSGSSYNEQFF	NA	TRBV19	TRBJ2-1	TRBD2
TGTGCCAGCAGCCAGGAGACTAGCGGACGCTACGAGCAGTACTTC	CASSQETSGRYEQYF	few	TRBV4-2	TRBJ2-7	TRBD2
TGTGCCTGGACGGGACAGGGGCACAATCAGCCCCAGCATTTT	CAWTGQGHNQPQHF	NA	TRBV30	TRBJ1-5	TRBD1
TGTGCCAGCAGCAGAATACCGGACAGGAAGGGCGAGCAGTTCTTC	CASSRIPDRKGEQFF	once	TRBV5-6	TRBJ2-1	TRBD1
TGTGCCAGCAGGGCCGGGAGCTCCTATAATTCACCCCTCCACTTT	CASRAGSSYNSPLHF	NA	TRBV6-5	TRBJ1-6	NA
TGTGCCAGCAGCGTAGCTACGGGGAATGAGCAGTTCTTC	CASSVATGNEQFF	few	TRBV9	TRBJ2-1	NA
TGTGCCAGCAGCTCTACAGGGGTAGAGCAGTTCTTC	CASSSTGVEQFF	NA	TRBV7-2	TRBJ2-1	TRBD1
TGTGCCAGCAGGGGGGCCAAACCAACCTCTGGGGCCAACGTCCTGACTTTC	CASRGAKPTSGANVLTF	NA	TRBV27	TRBJ2-6	NA
TGCAGCGTTGAAGGGGGTAGCGGGAGTTCCCCAGATACGCAGTATTTT	CSVEGGSGSSPDTQYF	NA	TRBV29-1	TRBJ2-3	TRBD2
TGTGCCAGCAGCCCCCTGACAGGGCACAATGAGCAGTTCTTC	CASSPLTGHNEQFF	once	TRBV11-2	TRBJ2-1	TRBD1
TGTGCCAGCAGTGAAACAGCGGGCGTTAACAATGAGCAGTTCTTC	CASSETAGVNNEQFF	few	TRBV2	TRBJ2-1	NA